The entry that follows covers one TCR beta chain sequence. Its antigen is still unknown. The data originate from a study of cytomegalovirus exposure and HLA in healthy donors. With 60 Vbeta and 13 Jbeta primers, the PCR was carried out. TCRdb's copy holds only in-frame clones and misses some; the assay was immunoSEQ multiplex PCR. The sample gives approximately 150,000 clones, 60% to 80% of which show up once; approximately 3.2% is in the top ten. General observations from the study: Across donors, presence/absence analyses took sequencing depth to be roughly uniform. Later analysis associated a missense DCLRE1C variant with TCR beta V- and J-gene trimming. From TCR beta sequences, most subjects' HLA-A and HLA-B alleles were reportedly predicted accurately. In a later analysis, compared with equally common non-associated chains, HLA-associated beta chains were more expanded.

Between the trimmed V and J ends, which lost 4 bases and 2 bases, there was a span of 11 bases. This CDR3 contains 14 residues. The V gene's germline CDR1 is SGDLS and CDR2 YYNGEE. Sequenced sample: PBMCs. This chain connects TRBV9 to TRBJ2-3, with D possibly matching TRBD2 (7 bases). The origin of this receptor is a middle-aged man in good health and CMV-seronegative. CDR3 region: CASSSRGATDTQYF. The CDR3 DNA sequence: TGTGCCAGCAGCTCCCGGGGGGCCACAGATACGCAGTATTTT.